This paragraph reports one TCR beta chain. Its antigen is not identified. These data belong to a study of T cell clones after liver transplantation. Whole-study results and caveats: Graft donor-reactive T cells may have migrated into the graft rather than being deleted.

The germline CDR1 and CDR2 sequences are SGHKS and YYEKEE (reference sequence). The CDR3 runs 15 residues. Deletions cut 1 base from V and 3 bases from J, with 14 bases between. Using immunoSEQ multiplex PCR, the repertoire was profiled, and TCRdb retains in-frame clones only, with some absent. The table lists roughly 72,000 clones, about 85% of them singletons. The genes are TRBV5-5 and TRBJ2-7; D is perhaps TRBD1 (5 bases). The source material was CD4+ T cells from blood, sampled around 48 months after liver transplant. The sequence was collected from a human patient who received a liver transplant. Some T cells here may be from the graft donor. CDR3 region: CASSLMRQMNYEQYF. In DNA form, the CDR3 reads TGTGCCAGCAGCTTGATGAGACAGATGAACTACGAGCAGTACTTC.